This record concerns one T cell receptor beta chain sequence. This record comes from a study of cytomegalovirus exposure and HLA in healthy donors. Per germline, CDR1 SGHNT and CDR2 YYREEE (reference sequence). CDR3 size: 15 residues. J was trimmed by 5 bases and V by 4 bases; bases with no gene match: 3. Only in-frame clones appear in the TCRdb table, and some are missing; sequencing was by immunoSEQ multiplex PCR. Of about 330,000 clones detected, 80% to 90% appear once; the ten largest clones hold more than 0.8%. The TCR was taken from a woman aged 18-29 years in good health and CMV-seronegative. The gene calls are TRBV5-4 and TRBJ2-1; 13 bases align to TRBD2. Sequenced sample: PBMCs. The CDR3 protein is CASSRTSGSHNEQFF. CDR3 sequence (DNA): TGTGCCAGCAGCCGGACTAGCGGGAGCCACAATGAGCAGTTCTTC.